The T cell receptor (beta chain) under discussion was sequenced for a study of CD8+CD57+ T cells in acquired aplastic anemia. Overall study context: Sorted CD4+ and CD8+ cell DNA averaged around 3 ug. Read counts for CD4+ cells (from healthy donors) averaged about 10.8 million.

V dropped 6 bases and J dropped 2 bases, with 11 bases sitting between them. The CDR3 covers 14 residues. For CDR3 and TCR beta VDJ profiling, genomic DNA was the template used. From the reads, TCRdb called clonotypes with MiXCR, one entry per CDR3 protein. Here the sample spans hundreds of thousands of distinct CDR3 sequences, 55% to 75% being singletons. The study, taken as a whole, reports: Sharing between patients and controls was observed for twenty-nine CD8+ CDR3 sequences.

This clonotype was counted many times. What it binds is unknown. The chain has TRBV12-3 or TRBV12-4 and TRBJ1-5; D unresolved. The sequence was collected from a human donor in good health, serving as a control. Material for sequencing was sorted CD4+, CD8+, or CD8+CD57+ T cells (not recorded which) from PBMCs. CDR3 loop: CASSLSAGNQPQHF. The CDR3 DNA follows: TGTGCCAGCAGCCTTTCAGCGGGCAATCAGCCCCAGCATTTT.